Listed here are 14 T cell receptor beta chains from one sample, sequenced in a study of CXCR3-negative and CXCR3-positive naive CD8 T cells. UMI-labeled 5' RACE yielded the TRB cDNA libraries. TCRdb processed the 5' RACE reads again and assigns one entry to each CDR3 protein, with no DNA. In total, the table holds 65,000 to 75,000 distinct CDR3 sequences. The sequenced material came from naive CXCR3- CD8+ T cells from blood. The subset here: CD45RO-CCR7+CD27+CD95- naive CD8+ T cells lacking CXCR3 (TNR3-). The receptor source for this set is a human donor in good health. Some clones in this sample may be carry-over from other donors' samples.

The chain employs TRBV9 and TRBJ2-3; no DNA is available, so the TRBD1 call from TCRdb remains unchecked. This CDR3 is built from 17 residues. Germline V gene lookup returns CDR1 SGDLS and CDR2 YYNGEE. CDR3 in amino acids: CASSPHPPDRSTDTQYF. Drawing the rest from reference TRBV9 and TRBJ2-3, the complete variable domain is DSGVTQTPKHLITATGQRVTLRCSPRSGDLSVYWYQQSLDQGLQFLIQYYNGEERAKGNILERFSAQQFPDLHSELNLSSLELGDSALYFCASSPHPPDRSTDTQYFGPGTRLTVL.

This sequence joins TRBV25-1 and TRBJ1-2. CDR3 length equals 11 residues. Germline CDR1 and CDR2: MGHDK and SYGVNS. The chain's CDR3 is CAARGYYGYTF.

The gene calls are TRBV20-1 and TRBJ2-1. The CDR3 length is 13 residues. The germline V gene has CDR1 DFQATT and CDR2 SNEGSKA (reference sequence). The CDR3 loop is CSARDILIDEQFF.

The chain links TRBV9 to TRBJ2-1; the D call of TRBD2 rests on TCRdb alone, since no DNA is present to check it. The CDR3 has 18 residues. Germline lookup yields CDR1 SGDLS and CDR2 YYNGEE. CDR3: CASSVPLAGGSSYNEQFF.

The J gene is TRBJ2-1, the V gene TRBV6-5. Germline values: CDR1 MNHEY, CDR2 SVGAGI. The CDR3 has 14 amino acids. CDR3 protein: CASRAGASYDEQFF.

Here the CDR3 reads CASNIGPLNTEAFF. The chain links TRBV6-6 to TRBJ1-1. Germline-derived CDR1 and CDR2 are MNHNY and SVGAGI (reference sequence). This CDR3 is 14 amino acids long.

The chain recombines TRBV19 with TRBJ2-1. The V gene's germline CDR1 is LNHDA and CDR2 SQIVND (reference sequence). CDR3 length: 12 amino acids. CDR3 amino acids: CASGWEGNEQFF. Supplemented by reference TRBV19 and TRBJ2-1, the full variable domain reads DGGITQSPKYLFRKEGQNVTLSCEQNLNHDAMYWYRQDPGQGLRLIYYSQIVNDFQKGDIAEGYSVSREKKESFPLTVTSAQKNPTAFYLCASGWEGNEQFFGPGTRLTVL.

The chain combines TRBV14 with TRBJ2-5; as DNA is missing, the TRBD1 call by TCRdb cannot be tested. The CDR3 covers 15 residues. Germline loops: CDR1 SGHDN, CDR2 FVKESK. CDR3 amino acids: CASSQDGDRTKTQYF.

V and J are TRBV14 and TRBJ1-1; TCRdb returns TRBD1, unconfirmable since there is no DNA. The CDR3 runs to 14 residues. Germline assignment: CDR1 SGHDN and CDR2 FVKESK. CDR3: CASSQDGPLYHLDF.

CDR3: CASSAGQGAHGYTF. The chain employs TRBV7-6 and TRBJ1-2; TCRdb's D call, TRBD1, is unchecked because there is no DNA. Germline V lookup: CDR1 SGHVS, CDR2 FNYEAQ. The CDR3 covers 14 residues.

The J gene is TRBJ1-1, the V gene TRBV7-3. From germline, CDR1 is SGHTA and CDR2 FQGTGA. The CDR3 totals 13 residues. CDR3 protein: CASSFTANTEAFF. Full variable domain (rest looked up from reference TRBV7-3 and TRBJ1-1): GAGVSQTPSNKVTEKGKYVELRCDPISGHTALYWYRQSLGQGPEFLIYFQGTGAADDSGLPNDRFFAVRPEGSVSTLKIQRTERGDSAVYLCASSFTANTEAFFGQGTRLTVV.

The rearrangement links TRBV12-3 or TRBV12-4 to TRBJ2-3. CDR3 length: 13 residues. The chain's CDR3 is CASSFGFTDTQYF.

This chain links TRBV6-2 or TRBV6-3 with TRBJ2-3; TCRdb proposes TRBD1, but this gene call is untestable without DNA. This CDR3 comprises 15 residues. CDR1 MNHEY and CDR2 SVGEGT come from the germline V gene. Here the CDR3 reads CASSYSTPLRDTQYF.

The V gene is TRBV5-1, the J gene TRBJ2-7. Germline lookup yields CDR1 SGHRS and CDR2 YFSETQ. CDR3 length: 14 residues. This CDR3 is CASSFSTGAYEQYF.